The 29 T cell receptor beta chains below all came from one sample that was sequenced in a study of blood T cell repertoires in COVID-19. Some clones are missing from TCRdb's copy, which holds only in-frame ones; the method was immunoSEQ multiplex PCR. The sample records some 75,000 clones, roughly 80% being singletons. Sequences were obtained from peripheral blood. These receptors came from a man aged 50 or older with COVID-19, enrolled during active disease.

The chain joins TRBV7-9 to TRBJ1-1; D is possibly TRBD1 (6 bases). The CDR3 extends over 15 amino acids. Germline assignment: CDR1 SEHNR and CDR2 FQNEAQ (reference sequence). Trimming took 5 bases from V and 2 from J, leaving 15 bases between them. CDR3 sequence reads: CASSHDGQHNTEAFF. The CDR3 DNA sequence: TGTGCCAGCAGCCATGACGGACAGCATAACACTGAAGCTTTCTTT. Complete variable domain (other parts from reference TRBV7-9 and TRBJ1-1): DTGVSQNPRHKITKRGQNVTFRCDPISEHNRLYWYRQTLGQGPEFLTYFQNEAQLEKSRLLSDRFSAERPKGSFSTLEIQRTEQGDSAMYLCASSHDGQHNTEAFFGQGTRLTVV.

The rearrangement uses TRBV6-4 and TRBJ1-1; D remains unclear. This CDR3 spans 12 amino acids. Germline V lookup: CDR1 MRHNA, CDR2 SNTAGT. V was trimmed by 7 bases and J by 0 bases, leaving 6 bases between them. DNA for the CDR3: TGTGCCAGCAAAAGCGTGAACACTGAAGCTTTCTTT. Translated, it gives CASKSVNTEAFF.

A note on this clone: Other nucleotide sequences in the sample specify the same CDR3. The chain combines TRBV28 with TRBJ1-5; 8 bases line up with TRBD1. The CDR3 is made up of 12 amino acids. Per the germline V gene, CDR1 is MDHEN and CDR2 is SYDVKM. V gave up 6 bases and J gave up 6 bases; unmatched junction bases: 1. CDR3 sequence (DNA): TGTGCCAGCAGGACAGGGGTTCAGCCCCAGCATTTT. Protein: CASRTGVQPQHF. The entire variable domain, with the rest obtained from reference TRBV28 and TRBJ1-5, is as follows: DVKVTQSSRYLVKRTGEKVFLECVQDMDHENMFWYRQDPGLGLRLIYFSYDVKMKEKGDIPEGYSVSREKKERFSLILESASTNQTSMYLCASRTGVQPQHFGDGTRLSIL.

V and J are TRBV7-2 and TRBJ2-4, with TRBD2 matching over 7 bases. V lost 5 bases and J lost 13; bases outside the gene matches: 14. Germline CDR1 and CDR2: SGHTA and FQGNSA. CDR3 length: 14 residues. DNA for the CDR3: TGTGCCAGCAGCCCCTGGGGGGAGGGGATGTTCCAGTACTTC. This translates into CASSPWGEGMFQYF.

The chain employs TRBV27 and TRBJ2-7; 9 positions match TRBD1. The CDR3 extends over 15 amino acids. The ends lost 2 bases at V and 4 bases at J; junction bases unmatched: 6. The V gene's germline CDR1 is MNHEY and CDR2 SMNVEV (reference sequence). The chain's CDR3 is CASSLAGTGIYEQYF. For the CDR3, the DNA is TGTGCCAGCAGTTTAGCCGGGACAGGGATATACGAGCAGTACTTC.

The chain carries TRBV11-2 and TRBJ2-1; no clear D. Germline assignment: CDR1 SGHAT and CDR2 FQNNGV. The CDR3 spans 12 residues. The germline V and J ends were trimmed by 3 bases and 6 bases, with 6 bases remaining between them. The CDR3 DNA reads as TGTGCCAGCAGCTTGATCGGCAATGAGCAGTTCTTC. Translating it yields CASSLIGNEQFF. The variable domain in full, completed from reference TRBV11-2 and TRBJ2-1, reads EAGVAQSPRYKIIEKRQSVAFWCNPISGHATLYWYQQILGQGPKLLIQFQNNGVVDDSQLPKDRFSAERLKGVDSTLKIQPAKLEDSAVYLCASSLIGNEQFFGPGTRLTVL.

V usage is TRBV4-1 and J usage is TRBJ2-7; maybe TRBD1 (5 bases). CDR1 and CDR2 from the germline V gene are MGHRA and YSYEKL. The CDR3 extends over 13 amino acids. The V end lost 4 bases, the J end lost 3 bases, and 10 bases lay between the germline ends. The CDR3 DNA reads TGCGCCAGCAGCCTCAGGGATCGCTACGAGCAGTACTTC. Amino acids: CASSLRDRYEQYF.

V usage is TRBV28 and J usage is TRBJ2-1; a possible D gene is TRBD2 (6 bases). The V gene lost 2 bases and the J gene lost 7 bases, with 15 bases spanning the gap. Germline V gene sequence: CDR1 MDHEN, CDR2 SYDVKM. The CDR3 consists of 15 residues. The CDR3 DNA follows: TGTGCCAGCAGTTTAGAGCGGGCCGCCGGAAATGAGCAGTTCTTC. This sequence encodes CASSLERAAGNEQFF. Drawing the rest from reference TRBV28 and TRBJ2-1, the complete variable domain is DVKVTQSSRYLVKRTGEKVFLECVQDMDHENMFWYRQDPGLGLRLIYFSYDVKMKEKGDIPEGYSVSREKKERFSLILESASTNQTSMYLCASSLERAAGNEQFFGPGTRLTVL.

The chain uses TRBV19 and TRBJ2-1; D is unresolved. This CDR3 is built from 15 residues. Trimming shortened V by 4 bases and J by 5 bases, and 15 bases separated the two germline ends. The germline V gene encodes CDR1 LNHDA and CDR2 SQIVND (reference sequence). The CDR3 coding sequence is TGTGCCAGTAGTAAAACGCAAAGCTATGACAATGAGCAGTTCTTC. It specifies CASSKTQSYDNEQFF.

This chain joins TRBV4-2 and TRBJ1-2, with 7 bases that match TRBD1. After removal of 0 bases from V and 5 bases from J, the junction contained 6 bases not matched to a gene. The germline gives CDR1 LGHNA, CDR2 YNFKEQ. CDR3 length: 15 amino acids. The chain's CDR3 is CASSQEGTEPYGYTF. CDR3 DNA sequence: TGTGCCAGCAGCCAAGAAGGGACAGAACCTTATGGCTACACCTTC.

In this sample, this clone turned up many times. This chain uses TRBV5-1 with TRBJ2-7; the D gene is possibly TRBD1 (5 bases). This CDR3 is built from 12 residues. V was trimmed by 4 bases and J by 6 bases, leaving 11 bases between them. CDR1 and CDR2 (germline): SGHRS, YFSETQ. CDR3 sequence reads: CASSLPGREQYF. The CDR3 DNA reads TGCGCCAGCAGCCTCCCAGGGCGCGAGCAGTACTTC. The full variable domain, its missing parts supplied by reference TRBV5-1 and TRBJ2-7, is KAGVTQTPRYLIKTRGQQVTLSCSPISGHRSVSWYQQTPGQGLQFLFEYFSETQRNKGNFPGRFSGRQFSNSRSEMNVSTLELGDSALYLCASSLPGREQYFGPGTRLTVT.

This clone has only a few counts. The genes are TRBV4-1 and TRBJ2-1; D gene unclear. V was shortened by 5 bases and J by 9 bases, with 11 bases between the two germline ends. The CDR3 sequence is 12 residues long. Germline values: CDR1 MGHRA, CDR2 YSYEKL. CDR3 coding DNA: TGCGCCAGCAGCTCCCCGGGTGGTGAGCAGTTCTTC. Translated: CASSSPGGEQFF.

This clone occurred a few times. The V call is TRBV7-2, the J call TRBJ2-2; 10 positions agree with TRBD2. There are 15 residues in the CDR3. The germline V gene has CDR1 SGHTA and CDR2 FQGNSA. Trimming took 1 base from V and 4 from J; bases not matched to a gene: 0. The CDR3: CASSLGLAGTGELFF. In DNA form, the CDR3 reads TGTGCCAGCAGCTTAGGACTAGCGGGCACCGGGGAGCTGTTTTTT.

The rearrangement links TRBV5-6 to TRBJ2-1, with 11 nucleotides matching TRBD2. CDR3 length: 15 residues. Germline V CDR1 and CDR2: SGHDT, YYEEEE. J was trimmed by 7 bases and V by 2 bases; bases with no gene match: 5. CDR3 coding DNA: TGTGCCAGCAGCTTCCGACTAGCGGGGCGGAATGAGCAGTTCTTC. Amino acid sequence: CASSFRLAGRNEQFF.

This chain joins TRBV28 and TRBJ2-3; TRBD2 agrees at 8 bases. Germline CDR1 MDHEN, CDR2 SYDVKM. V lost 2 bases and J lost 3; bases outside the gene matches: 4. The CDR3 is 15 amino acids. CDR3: CASSLIAGMTDTQYF. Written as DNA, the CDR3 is TGTGCCAGCAGTTTAATAGCGGGGATGACAGATACGCAGTATTTT.

CDR3 nucleotides: TGTGCCAGCAGCCCACTTGGGACAGGAACCTATGGCTACACCTTC. It specifies CASSPLGTGTYGYTF. The rearrangement links TRBV5-6 to TRBJ1-2, with 8 bases that match TRBD1. The CDR3 loop spans 15 amino acids. V was pared by 4 bases and J by 4 bases, with 9 bases of the junction left unmatched. Per the germline V gene, CDR1 is SGHDT and CDR2 is YYEEEE.

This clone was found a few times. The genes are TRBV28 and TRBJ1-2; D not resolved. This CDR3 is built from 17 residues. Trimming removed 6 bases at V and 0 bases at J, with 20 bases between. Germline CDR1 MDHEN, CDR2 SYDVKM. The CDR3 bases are TGTGCCAGCAGATTCCGATCCCGCCTCTTAGCTAACTATGGCTACACCTTC. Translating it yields CASRFRSRLLANYGYTF.

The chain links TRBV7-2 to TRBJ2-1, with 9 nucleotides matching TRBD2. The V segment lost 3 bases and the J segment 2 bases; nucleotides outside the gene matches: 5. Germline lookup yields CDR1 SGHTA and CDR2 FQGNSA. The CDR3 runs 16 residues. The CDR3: CASSFTSGYPYNEQFF. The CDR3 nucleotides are TGTGCCAGCAGCTTTACTAGCGGGTACCCCTACAATGAGCAGTTCTTC.

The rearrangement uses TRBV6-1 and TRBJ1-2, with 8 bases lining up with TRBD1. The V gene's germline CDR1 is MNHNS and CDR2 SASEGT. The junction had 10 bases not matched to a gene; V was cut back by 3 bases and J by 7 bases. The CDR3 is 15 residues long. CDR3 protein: CASSDVGQGFGGYTF. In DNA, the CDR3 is TGTGCCAGCAGTGACGTAGGACAGGGTTTTGGTGGCTACACCTTC.

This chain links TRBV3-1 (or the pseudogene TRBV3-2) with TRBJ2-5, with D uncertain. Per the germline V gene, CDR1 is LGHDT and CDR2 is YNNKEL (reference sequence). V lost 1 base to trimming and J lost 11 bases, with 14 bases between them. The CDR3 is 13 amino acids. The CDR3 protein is CASSQAPRGEQYF. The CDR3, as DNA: TGTGCCAGCAGCCAAGCACCCCGTGGAGAGCAGTACTTC.

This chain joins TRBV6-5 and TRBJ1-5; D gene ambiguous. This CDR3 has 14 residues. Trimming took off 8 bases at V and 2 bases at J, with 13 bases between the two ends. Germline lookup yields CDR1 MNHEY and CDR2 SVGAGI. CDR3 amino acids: CASWVGGGNQPQHF. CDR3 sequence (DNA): TGTGCCAGCTGGGTAGGCGGGGGCAATCAGCCCCAGCATTTT.

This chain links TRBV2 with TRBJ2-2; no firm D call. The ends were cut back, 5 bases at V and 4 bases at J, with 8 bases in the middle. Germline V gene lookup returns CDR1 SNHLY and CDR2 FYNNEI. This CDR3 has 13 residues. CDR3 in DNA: TGTGCCAGCAGTCGTTTTGTCACCGGGGAGCTGTTTTTT. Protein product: CASSRFVTGELFF.

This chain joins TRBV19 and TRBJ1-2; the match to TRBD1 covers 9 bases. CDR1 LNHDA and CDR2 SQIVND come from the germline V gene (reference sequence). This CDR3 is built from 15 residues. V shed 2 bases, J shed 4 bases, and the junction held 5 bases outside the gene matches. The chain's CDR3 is CASSIHGQGFYGYTF. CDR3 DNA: TGTGCCAGTAGTATACACGGACAGGGGTTCTATGGCTACACCTTC.

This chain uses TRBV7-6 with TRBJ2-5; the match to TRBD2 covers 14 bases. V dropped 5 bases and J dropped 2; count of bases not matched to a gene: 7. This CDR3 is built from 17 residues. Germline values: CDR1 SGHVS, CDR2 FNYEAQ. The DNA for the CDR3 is TGTGCCAGCAGCGCAGGACTAGCGGGAGGTGGGCAAGAGACCCAGTACTTC. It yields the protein CASSAGLAGGGQETQYF.

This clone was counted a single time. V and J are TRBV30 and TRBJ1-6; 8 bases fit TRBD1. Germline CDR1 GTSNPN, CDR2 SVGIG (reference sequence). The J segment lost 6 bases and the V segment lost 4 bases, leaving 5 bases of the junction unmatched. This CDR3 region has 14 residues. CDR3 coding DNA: TGTGCCTGGACTAAGGACAGGGTTAATTCACCCCTCCACTTT. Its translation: CAWTKDRVNSPLHF.

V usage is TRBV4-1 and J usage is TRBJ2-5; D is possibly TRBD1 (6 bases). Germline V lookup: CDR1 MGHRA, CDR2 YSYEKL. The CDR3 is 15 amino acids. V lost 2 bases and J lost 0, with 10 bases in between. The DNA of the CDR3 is TGCGCCAGCAGCCAACAGGGGTCGTACCAAGAGACCCAGTACTTC. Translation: CASSQQGSYQETQYF.

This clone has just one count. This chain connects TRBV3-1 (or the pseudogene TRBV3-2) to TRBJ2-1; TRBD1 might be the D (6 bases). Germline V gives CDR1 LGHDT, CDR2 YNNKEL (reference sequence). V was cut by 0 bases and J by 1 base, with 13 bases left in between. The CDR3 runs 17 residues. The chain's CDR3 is CASSQDGQGLSYNEQFF. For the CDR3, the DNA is TGTGCCAGCAGCCAAGATGGGCAGGGGCTTTCCTACAATGAGCAGTTCTTC.

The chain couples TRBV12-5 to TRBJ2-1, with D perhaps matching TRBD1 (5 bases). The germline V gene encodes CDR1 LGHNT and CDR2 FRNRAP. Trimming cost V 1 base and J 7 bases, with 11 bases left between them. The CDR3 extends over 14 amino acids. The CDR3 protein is CASGLGQFGNEQFF. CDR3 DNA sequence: TGTGCTAGTGGTTTGGGACAGTTCGGGAATGAGCAGTTCTTC. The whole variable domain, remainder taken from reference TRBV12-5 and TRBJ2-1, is DARVTQTPRHKVTEMGQEVTMRCQPILGHNTVFWYRQTMMQGLELLAYFRNRAPLDDSGMPKDRFSAEMPDATLATLKIQPSEPRDSAVYFCASGLGQFGNEQFFGPGTRLTVL.

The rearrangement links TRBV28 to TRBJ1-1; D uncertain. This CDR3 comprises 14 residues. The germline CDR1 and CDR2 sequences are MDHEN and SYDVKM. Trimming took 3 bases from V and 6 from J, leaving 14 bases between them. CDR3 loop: CASSLRGGFAEAFF. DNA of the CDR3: TGTGCCAGCAGTTTGCGGGGAGGTTTCGCTGAAGCTTTCTTT.